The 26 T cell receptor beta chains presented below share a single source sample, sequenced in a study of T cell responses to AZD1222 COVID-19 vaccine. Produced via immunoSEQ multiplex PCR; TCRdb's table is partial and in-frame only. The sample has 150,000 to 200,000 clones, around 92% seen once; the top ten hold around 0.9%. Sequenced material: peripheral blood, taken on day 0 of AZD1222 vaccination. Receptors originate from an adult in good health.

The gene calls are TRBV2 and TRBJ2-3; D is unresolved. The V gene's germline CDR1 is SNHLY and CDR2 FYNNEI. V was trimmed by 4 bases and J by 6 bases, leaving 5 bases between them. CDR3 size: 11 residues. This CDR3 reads CASSAFDTQYF. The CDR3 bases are TGTGCCAGCAGTGCTTTCGATACGCAGTATTTT.

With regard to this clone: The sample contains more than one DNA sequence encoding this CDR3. The CDR3, as DNA: TGTGCCAGCAGTTACAGTGAGAACACTGAAGCTTTCTTT. This codes for CASSYSENTEAFF. J is TRBJ1-1 and V is TRBV6-5; D unresolved. V lost 2 bases and J lost 1, with 5 bases in between. This CDR3 comprises 13 residues. CDR1 and CDR2 (germline): MNHEY, SVGAGI.

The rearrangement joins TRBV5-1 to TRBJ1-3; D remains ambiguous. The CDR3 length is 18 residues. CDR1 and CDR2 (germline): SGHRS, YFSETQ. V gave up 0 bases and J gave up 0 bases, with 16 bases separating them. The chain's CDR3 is CASSLGVFASFSGNTIYF. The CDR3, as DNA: TGCGCCAGCAGCTTGGGGGTTTTCGCCAGCTTCTCTGGAAACACCATATATTTT.

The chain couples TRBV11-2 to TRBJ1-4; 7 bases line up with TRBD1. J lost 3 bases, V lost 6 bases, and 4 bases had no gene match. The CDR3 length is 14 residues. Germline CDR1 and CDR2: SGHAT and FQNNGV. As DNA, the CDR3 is TGTGCCAGCAGACCCGGGACAGCTAATGAAAAACTGTTTTTT. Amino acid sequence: CASRPGTANEKLFF.

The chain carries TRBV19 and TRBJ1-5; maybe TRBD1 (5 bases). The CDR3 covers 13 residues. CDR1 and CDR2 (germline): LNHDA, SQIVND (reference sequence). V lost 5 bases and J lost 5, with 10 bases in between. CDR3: CASSWTRDQPQHF. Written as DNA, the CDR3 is TGTGCCAGTAGTTGGACAAGGGATCAGCCCCAGCATTTT.

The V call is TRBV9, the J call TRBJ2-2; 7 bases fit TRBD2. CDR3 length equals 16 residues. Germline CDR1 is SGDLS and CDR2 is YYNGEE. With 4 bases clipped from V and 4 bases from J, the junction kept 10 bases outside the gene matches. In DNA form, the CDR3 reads TGTGCCAGCAGCCCTCCCGGGGGGATCGGCACCGGGGAGCTGTTTTTT. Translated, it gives CASSPPGGIGTGELFF.

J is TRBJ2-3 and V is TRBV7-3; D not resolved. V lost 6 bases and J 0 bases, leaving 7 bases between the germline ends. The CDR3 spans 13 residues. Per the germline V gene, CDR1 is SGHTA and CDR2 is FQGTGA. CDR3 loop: CASSQSSTDTQYF. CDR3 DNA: TGTGCCAGCAGTCAGAGTAGCACAGATACGCAGTATTTT.

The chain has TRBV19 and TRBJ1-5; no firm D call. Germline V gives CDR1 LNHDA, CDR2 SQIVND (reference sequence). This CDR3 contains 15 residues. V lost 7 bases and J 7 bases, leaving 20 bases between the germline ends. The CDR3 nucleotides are TGTGCCAGTACCCGAGGACCCCCCGGTAGCCAGCCCCAGCATTTT. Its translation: CASTRGPPGSQPQHF.

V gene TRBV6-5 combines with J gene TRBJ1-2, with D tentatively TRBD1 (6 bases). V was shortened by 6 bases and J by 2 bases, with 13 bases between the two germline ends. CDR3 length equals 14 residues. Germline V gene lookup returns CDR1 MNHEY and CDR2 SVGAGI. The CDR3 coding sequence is TGTGCCAGCAGCCACCGGACAGTAAACTATGGCTACACCTTC. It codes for CASSHRTVNYGYTF.

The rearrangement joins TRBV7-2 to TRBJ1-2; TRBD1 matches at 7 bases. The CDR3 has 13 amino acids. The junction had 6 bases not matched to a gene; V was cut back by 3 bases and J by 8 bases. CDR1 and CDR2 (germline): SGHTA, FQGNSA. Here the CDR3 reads CASSFSTGKGYTF. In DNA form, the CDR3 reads TGTGCCAGCAGCTTTTCGACAGGGAAGGGCTACACCTTC.

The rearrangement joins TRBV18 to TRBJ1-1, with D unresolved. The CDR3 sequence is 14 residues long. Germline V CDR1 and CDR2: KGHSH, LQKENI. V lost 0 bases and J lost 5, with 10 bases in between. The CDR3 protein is CASSPPAGSTEAFF. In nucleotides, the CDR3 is TGTGCCAGCTCACCACCGGCCGGGAGTACTGAAGCTTTCTTT.

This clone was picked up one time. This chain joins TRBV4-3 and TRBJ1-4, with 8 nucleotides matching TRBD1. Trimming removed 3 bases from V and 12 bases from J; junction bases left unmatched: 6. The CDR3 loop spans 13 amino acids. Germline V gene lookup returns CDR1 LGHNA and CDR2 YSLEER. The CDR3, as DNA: TGCGCCAGCAGCCAGGATCGGGACAGGCAACTGTTTTTT. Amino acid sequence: CASSQDRDRQLFF.

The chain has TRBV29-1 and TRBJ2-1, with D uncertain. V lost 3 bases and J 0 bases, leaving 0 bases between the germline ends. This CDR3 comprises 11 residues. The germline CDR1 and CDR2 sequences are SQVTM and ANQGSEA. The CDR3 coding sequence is TGCAGCGTTGACTCCTACAATGAGCAGTTCTTC. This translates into CSVDSYNEQFF.

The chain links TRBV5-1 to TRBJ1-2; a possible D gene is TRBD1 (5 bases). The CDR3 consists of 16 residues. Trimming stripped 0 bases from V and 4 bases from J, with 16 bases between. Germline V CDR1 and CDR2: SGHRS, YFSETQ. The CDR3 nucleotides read TGCGCCAGCAGCTTGGATGGGCAGGGCGGTCCCTATGGCTACACCTTC. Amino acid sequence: CASSLDGQGGPYGYTF. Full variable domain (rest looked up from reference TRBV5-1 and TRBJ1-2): KAGVTQTPRYLIKTRGQQVTLSCSPISGHRSVSWYQQTPGQGLQFLFEYFSETQRNKGNFPGRFSGRQFSNSRSEMNVSTLELGDSALYLCASSLDGQGGPYGYTFGSGTRLTVV.

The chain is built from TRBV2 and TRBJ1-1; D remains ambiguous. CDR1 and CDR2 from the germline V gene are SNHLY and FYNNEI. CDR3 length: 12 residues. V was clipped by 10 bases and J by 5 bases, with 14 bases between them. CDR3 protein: CAIPGIGTEAFF. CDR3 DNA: TGTGCCATCCCGGGAATAGGGACTGAAGCTTTCTTT. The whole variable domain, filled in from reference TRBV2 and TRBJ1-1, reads EPEVTQTPSHQVTQMGQEVILRCVPISNHLYFYWYRQILGQKVEFLVSFYNNEISEKSEIFDDQFSVERPDGSNFTLKIRSTKLEDSAMYFCAIPGIGTEAFFGQGTRLTVV.

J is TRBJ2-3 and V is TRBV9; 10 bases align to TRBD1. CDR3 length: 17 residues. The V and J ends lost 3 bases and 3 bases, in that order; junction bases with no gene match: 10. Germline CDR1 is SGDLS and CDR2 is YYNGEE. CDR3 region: CASSADRGRPFTDTQYF. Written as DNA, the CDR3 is TGTGCCAGCAGCGCCGACAGGGGGCGTCCATTTACAGATACGCAGTATTTT. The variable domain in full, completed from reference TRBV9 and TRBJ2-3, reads DSGVTQTPKHLITATGQRVTLRCSPRSGDLSVYWYQQSLDQGLQFLIQYYNGEERAKGNILERFSAQQFPDLHSELNLSSLELGDSALYFCASSADRGRPFTDTQYFGPGTRLTVL.

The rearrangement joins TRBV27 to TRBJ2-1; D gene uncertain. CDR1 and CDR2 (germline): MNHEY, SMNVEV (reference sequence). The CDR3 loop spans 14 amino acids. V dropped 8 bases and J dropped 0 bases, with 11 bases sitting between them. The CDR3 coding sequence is TGTGCCAGCGCTGTACAGAGCTCCTACAATGAGCAGTTCTTC. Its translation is CASAVQSSYNEQFF.

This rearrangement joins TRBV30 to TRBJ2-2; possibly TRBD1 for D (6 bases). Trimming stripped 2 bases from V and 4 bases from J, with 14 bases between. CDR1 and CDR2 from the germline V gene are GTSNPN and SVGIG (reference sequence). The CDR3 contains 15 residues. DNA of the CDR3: TGTGCCTGGAGTATACAGGGATTGAGCACCGGGGAGCTGTTTTTT. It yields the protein CAWSIQGLSTGELFF.

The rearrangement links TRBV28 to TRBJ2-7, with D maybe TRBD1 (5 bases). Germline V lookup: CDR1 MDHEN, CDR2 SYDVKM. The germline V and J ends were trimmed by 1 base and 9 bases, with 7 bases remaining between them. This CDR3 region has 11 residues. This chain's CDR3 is CASSLSRGQYF. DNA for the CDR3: TGTGCCAGCAGTTTATCAAGGGGGCAGTACTTC.

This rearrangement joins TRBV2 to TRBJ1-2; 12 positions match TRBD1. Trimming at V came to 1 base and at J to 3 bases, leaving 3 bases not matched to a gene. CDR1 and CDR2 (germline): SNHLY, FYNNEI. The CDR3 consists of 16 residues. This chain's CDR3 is CASSEGGQGAYYGYTF. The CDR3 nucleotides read TGTGCCAGCAGTGAAGGGGGACAGGGGGCTTACTATGGCTACACCTTC. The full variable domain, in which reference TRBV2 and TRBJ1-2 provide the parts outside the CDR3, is EPEVTQTPSHQVTQMGQEVILRCVPISNHLYFYWYRQILGQKVEFLVSFYNNEISEKSEIFDDQFSVERPDGSNFTLKIRSTKLEDSAMYFCASSEGGQGAYYGYTFGSGTRLTVV.

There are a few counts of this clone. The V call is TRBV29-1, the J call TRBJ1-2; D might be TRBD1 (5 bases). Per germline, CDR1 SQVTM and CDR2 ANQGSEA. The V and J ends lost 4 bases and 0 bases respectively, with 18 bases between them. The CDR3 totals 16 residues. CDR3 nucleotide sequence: TGCAGCGTTGGGGTCAGAGGGGCCGGAGCTAACTATGGCTACACCTTC. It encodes CSVGVRGAGANYGYTF.

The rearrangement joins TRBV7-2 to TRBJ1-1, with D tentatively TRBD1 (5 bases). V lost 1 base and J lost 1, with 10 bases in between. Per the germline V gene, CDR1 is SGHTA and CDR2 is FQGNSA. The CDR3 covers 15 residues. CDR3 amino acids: CASSLGGVKNTEAFF. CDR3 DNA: TGTGCCAGCAGCTTAGGAGGGGTTAAGAACACTGAAGCTTTCTTT.

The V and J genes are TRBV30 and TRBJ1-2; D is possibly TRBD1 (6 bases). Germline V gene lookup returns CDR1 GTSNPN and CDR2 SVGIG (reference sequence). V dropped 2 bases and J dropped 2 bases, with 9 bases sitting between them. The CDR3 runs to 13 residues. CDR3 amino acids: CAWSSQGNYGYTF. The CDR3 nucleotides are TGTGCCTGGAGTTCTCAGGGGAACTATGGCTACACCTTC.

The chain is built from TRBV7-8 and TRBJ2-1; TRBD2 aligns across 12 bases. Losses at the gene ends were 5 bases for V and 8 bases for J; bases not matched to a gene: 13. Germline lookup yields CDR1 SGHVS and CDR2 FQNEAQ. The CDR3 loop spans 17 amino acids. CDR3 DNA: TGTGCCAGCAGCGTCGTCCTCCTAGCGGGGGGGCTGGATGAGCAGTTCTTC. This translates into CASSVVLLAGGLDEQFF.

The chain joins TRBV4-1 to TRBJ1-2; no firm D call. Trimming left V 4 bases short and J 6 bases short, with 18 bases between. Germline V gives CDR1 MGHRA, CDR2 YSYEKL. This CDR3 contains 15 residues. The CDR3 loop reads CASSRDPNSSNGYTF. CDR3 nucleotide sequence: TGCGCCAGCAGCCGAGACCCCAACTCGAGCAATGGCTACACCTTC.

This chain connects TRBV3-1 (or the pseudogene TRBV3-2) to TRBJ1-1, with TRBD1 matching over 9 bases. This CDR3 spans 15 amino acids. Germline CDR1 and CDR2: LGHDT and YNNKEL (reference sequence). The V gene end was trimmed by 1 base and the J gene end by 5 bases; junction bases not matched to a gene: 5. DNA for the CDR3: TGTGCCAGCAGCCAAGGGACAGGGGTTGATACTGAAGCTTTCTTT. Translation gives CASSQGTGVDTEAFF.